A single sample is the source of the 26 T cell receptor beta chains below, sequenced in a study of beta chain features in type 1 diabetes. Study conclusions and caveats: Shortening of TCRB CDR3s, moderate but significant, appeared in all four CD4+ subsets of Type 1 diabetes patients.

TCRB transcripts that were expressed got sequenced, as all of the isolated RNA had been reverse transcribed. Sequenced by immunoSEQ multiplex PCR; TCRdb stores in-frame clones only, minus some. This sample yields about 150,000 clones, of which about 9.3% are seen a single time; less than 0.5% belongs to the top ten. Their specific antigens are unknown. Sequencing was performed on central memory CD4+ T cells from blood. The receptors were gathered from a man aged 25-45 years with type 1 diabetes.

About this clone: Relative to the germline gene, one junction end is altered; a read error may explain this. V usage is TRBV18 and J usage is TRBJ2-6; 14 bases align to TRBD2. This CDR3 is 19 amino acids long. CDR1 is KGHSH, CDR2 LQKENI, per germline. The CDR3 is CASSPRLAGGMSEANVLTF. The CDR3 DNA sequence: TGTGCCAGCTCGCCTCGACTAGCGGGAGGGATGTCTGAGGCCAACGTCCTGACTTTC.

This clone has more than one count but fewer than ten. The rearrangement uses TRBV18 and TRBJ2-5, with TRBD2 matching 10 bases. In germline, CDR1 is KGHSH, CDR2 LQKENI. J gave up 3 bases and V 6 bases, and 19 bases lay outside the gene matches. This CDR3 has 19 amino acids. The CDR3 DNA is TGTGCCAGCTCGTTAAGGGCTACTAGCGGGATTCCTTCTAAAGAGACCCAGTACTTC. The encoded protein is CASSLRATSGIPSKETQYF.

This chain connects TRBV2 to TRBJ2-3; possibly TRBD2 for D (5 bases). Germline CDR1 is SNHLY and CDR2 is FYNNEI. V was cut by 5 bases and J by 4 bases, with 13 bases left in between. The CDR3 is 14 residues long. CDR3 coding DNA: TGTGCCAGCAGTTTCACCACTAGTTCAGATACGCAGTATTTT. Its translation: CASSFTTSSDTQYF.

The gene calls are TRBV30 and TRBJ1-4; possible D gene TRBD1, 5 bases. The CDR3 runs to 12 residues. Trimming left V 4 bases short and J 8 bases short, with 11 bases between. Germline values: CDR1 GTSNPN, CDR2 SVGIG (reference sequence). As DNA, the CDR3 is TGTGCCTGGATATCCACAGGCGAAAAACTGTTTTTT. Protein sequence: CAWISTGEKLFF.

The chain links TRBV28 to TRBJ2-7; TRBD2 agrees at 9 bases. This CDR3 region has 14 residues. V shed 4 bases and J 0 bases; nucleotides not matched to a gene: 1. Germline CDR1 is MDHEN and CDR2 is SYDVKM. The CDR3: CASSSTSGSYEQYF. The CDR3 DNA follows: TGTGCCAGCAGTTCGACTAGCGGCTCCTACGAGCAGTACTTC. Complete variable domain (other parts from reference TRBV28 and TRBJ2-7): DVKVTQSSRYLVKRTGEKVFLECVQDMDHENMFWYRQDPGLGLRLIYFSYDVKMKEKGDIPEGYSVSREKKERFSLILESASTNQTSMYLCASSSTSGSYEQYFGPGTRLTVT.

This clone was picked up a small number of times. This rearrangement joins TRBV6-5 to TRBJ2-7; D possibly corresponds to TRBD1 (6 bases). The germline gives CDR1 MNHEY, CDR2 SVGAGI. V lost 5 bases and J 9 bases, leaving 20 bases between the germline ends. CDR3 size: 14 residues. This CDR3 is CASSVDRSPKGQYF. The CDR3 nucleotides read TGTGCCAGCAGTGTCGACAGGAGCCCTAAGGGGCAGTACTTC.

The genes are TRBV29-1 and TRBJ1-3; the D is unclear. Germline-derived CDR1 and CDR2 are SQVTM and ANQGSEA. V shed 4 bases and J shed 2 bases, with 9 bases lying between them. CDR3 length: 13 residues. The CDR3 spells CSVANSAGNTIYF. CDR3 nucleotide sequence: TGCAGCGTTGCGAACAGTGCTGGAAACACCATATATTTT.

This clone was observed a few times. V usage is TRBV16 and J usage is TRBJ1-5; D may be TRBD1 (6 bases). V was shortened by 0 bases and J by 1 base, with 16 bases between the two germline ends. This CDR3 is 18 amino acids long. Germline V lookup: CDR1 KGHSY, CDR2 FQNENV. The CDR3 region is CASSQSGGAGRSNQPQHF. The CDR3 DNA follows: TGTGCCAGCAGCCAATCGGGGGGGGCAGGGCGAAGCAATCAGCCCCAGCATTTT.

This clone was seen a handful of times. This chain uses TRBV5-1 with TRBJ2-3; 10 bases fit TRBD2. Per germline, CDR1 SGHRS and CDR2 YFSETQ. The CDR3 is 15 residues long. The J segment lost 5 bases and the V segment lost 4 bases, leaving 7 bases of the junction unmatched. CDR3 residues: CASSPSGRAVDTQYF. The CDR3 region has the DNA TGCGCCAGCAGCCCGAGCGGGAGGGCGGTAGATACGCAGTATTTT.

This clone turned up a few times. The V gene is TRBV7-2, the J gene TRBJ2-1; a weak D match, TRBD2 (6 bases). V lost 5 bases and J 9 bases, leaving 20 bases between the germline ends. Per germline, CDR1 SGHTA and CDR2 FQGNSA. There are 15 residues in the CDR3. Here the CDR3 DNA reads TGTGCCAGCAGCCCAAGGGCTAGCGCCACGGCTGAGCAGTTCTTC. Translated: CASSPRASATAEQFF.

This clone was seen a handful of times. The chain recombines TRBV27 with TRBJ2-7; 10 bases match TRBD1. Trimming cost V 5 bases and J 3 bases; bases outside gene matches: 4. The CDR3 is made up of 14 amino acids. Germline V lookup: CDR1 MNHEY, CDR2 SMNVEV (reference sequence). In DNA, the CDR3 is TGTGCCAGCAGTCGGAGGGACAGGGGCTACGAGCAGTACTTC. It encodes CASSRRDRGYEQYF.

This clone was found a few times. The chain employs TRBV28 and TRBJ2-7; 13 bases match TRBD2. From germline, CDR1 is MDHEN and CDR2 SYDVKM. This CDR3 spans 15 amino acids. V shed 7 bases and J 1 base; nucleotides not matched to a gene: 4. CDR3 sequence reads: CASTLLAGGSYEQYF. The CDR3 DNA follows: TGTGCCAGCACCCTACTAGCGGGAGGGTCCTACGAGCAGTACTTC.

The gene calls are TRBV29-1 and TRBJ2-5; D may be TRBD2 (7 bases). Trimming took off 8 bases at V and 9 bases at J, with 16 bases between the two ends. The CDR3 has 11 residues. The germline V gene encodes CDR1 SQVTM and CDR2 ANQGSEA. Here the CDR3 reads CSYLGGGAQYF. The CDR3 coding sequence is TGCAGCTACCTTGGAGGGGGGGCCCAGTACTTC. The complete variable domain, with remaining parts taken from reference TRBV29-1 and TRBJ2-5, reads SAVISQKPSRDICQRGTSLTIQCQVDSQVTMMFWYRQQPGQSLTLIATANQGSEATYESGFVIDKFPISRPNLTFSTLTVSNMSPEDSSIYLCSYLGGGAQYFGPGTRLLVL.

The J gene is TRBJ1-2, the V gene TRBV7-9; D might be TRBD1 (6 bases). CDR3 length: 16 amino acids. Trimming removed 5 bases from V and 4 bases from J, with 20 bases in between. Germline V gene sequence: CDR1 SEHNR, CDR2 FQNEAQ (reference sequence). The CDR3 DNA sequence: TGTGCCAGCAGCCAGGGGCCTTCGGGACGGGCCTATGGCTACACCTTC. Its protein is CASSQGPSGRAYGYTF.

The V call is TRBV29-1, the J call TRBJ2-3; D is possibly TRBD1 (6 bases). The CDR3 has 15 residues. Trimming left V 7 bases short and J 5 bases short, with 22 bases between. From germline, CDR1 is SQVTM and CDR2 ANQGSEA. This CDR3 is CSASLRGSLEDTQYF. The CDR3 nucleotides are TGCAGCGCCTCCCTGAGGGGGAGTTTAGAAGATACGCAGTATTTT.

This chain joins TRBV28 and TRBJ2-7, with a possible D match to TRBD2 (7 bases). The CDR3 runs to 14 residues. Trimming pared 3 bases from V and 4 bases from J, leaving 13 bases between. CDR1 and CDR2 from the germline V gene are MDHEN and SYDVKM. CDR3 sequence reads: CASSFSGGWYEQYF. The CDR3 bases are TGTGCCAGCAGTTTTTCGGGGGGCTGGTACGAGCAGTACTTC.

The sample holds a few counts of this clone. CDR3 sequence reads: CASSLMIPRQGRVVSYEQYF. The DNA of the CDR3 is TGTGCCAGCAGCCTAATGATCCCCCGACAGGGTCGTGTTGTTTCCTACGAGCAGTACTTC. The rearrangement uses TRBV14 and TRBJ2-7, with 7 bases lining up with TRBD1. V shed 4 bases, J shed 1 base, and the junction held 22 bases outside the gene matches. Looked up from germline, CDR1 is SGHDN and CDR2 is FVKESK. The CDR3 covers 20 residues. Full variable domain (missing parts from reference TRBV14 and TRBJ2-7): EAGVTQFPSHSVIEKGQTVTLRCDPISGHDNLYWYRRVMGKEIKFLLHFVKESKQDESGMPNNRFLAERTGGTYSTLKVQPAELEDSGVYFCASSLMIPRQGRVVSYEQYFGPGTRLTVT.

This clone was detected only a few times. As DNA, the CDR3 is TGTGCCAGCAGCAAATGCGGTCAGGGCAGGAATGAGCAGTTCTTC. Translating it yields CASSKCGQGRNEQFF. The rearrangement links TRBV21-1 to TRBJ2-1; TRBD1, the table's D call, was not compared with the DNA. TRBV21-1 is termed a pseudogene. This CDR3 is 15 amino acids long.

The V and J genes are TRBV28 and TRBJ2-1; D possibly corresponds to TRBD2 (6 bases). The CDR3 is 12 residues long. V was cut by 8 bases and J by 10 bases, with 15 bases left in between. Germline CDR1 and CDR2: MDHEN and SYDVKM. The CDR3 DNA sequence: TGTGCCAGCTCCCCGGGGAGGCGAGAGCAGTTCTTC. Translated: CASSPGRREQFF.

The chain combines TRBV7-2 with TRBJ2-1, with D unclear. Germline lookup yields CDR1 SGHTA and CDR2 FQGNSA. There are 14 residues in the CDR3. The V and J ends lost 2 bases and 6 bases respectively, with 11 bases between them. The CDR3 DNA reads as TGTGCCAGCAGCTTAAGAGCAGGAAGCAATGAGCAGTTCTTC. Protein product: CASSLRAGSNEQFF.

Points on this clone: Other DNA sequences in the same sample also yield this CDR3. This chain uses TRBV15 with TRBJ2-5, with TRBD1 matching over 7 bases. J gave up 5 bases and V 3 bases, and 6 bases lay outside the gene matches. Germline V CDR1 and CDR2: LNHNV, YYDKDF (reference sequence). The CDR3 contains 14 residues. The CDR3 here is CATSREGGRETQYF. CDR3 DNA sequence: TGTGCCACCAGCAGGGAAGGGGGCCGGGAGACCCAGTACTTC.

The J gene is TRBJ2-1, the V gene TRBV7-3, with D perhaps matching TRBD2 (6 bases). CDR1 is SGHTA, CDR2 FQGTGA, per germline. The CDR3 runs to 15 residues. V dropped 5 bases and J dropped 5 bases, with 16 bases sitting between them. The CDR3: CASSLGASANNEQFF. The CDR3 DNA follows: TGTGCCAGCAGCCTTGGGGCTAGCGCCAACAATGAGCAGTTCTTC.

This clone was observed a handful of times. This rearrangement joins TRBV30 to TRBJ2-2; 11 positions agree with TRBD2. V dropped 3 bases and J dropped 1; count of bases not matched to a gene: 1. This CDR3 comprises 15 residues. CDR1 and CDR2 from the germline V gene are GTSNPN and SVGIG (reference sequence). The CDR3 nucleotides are TGTGCCTGGAGCGGGACTAGCGGGAACACCGGGGAGCTGTTTTTT. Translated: CAWSGTSGNTGELFF.

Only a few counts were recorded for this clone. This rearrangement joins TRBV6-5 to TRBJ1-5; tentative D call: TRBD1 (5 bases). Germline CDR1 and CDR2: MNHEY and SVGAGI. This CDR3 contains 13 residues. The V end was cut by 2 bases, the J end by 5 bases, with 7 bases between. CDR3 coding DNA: TGTGCCAGCAGTTACGACAGCTATCAGCCCCAGCATTTT. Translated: CASSYDSYQPQHF.

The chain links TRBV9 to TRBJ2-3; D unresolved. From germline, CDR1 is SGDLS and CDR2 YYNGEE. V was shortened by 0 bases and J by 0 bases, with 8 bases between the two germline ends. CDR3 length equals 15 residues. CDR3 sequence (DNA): TGTGCCAGCAGCGTAGCCCCAGCGAGCACAGATACGCAGTATTTT. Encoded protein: CASSVAPASTDTQYF.

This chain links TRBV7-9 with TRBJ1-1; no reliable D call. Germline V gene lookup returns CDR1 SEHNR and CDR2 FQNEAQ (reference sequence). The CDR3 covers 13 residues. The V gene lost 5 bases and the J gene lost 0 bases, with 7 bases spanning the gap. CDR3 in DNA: TGTGCCAGCAGCAAACCTATGAACACTGAAGCTTTCTTT. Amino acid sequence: CASSKPMNTEAFF. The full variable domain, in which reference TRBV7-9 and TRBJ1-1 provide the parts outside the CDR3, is DTGVSQNPRHKITKRGQNVTFRCDPISEHNRLYWYRQTLGQGPEFLTYFQNEAQLEKSRLLSDRFSAERPKGSFSTLEIQRTEQGDSAMYLCASSKPMNTEAFFGQGTRLTVV.